The source of this T cell receptor beta chain is a study of blood T cells in healthy people across ages (dated by TCRdb to 2014 to 2015). Context from the whole study: Template switching captured roughly one uniquely barcoded TCR beta cDNA molecule per two T cells in model experiments. Using deep sequencing normalized with unique cDNA molecular identifiers, the study measured how TCR beta repertoire diversity changes with age. The donors were split into four age groups: young (average 16 years), middle-aged (39), aged (roughly 60) and long-lived (roughly 86). To avoid experimental bias, donors of different ages were randomly spread across the sequencing lanes. Using the same blood draw, the study looked at two additional independent replicas of 1 million unique cDNA reads for two donors, one aged 18 to 30 and the other aged 80 or older. Overall study outcomes, separate from this receptor: Compared with the aged group, the long-lived group had more naive CD4+ T cells, fewer expanded clones and increased TCR diversity, suggesting age selection. Total diversity estimates from one million sequenced T cells were considered lower bounds and underestimates. Bulk unsorted PBMC profiling prevented conclusive comparison of naive and antigen-experienced compartments. Donor CMV infection status was unknown, potentially confounding age-related changes in expanded clonotypes. As age increased, observed TCR beta diversity per million T cells dropped in a roughly linear way, and a significant reduction was already evident by age about 40. Observed TCR beta diversity correlated strongly with the percentage of naive T cells measured by flow cytometry.

On this clonotype itself: Its target antigen remains unknown. Qualities for individual bases were not recorded, and no much larger clone is one base off.

The library was produced with 5' RACE. The sample was run on an Illumina HiSeq 2500. A second PCR of roughly 7 to 11 cycles was run with a J-beta primer mix and a sample-barcoded 5' primer. Each TCR beta cDNA molecule received a unique molecular identifier from a template-switch 5' adaptor carrying 12 random nucleotides. Each sample yielded at least 3 million CDR3-containing paired-end reads. All of the RNA was converted into first-strand cDNA using the Mint cDNA synthesis kit, with a TRBC-specific oligonucleotide serving as the primer. Following uracil-DNA glycosylase treatment, all cDNA underwent a first 18-cycle PCR with the universal primers M1SS and BC2_uni_R. Regarding the original processing steps: Each sample was normalized by randomly selecting 1 million high-quality reads, each carrying a distinct molecular identifier. Instead of being binned into consensus sequences, reads that shared molecular identifiers were thrown out. MiTCR, with a Q25 quality threshold and the strictest error-elimination algorithm, was used for CDR3 identification, clonotype clustering and error correction. A nonparametric unseen species model using Euler transformation provided a lower-bound estimate of total TCR beta diversity. TCRdb reprocessed the public reads (quality trimming at Q25 with fastp, clone calling with MiXCR) and kept in-frame beta chains. Rows with a matching CDR3 protein are joined into one entry that keeps the most common DNA and genes. These V and J calls rely on TCRdb rather than the paper's analysis. The sample table contains around 1,500,000 distinct CDR3 sequences; only one count was recorded for about 28% of them. The ten largest clones capture 7.7% of the sample.

Donors were 35 to 40 systemically healthy Caucasian individuals from Russia aged roughly 6 to 95 years. Each donor gave approximately 10 milliliters of peripheral blood, collected into EDTA-treated Vacutainer tubes. PBMCs were isolated by Ficoll-Paque density-gradient centrifugation, with at least 7 million obtained per sample. Trizol reagent was used to extract total RNA from the PBMCs, yielding at least 6 micrograms per sample. For every donor, flow cytometry on a PBMC aliquot measured the percentage of naive CD45RAhigh/CD27high T cells. Sequencing was carried out using blood. The sequence came from a woman between 25 and 40 years old in good health.

The DNA is as follows: TGTGCCAGCAGCTTAAGAAGCCTCTCCTACAATGAGCAGTTCTTC. The translation is CASSLRSLSYNEQFF. The rearrangement joined TRBV7-3 to TRBJ2-1; no D gene is confidently identified. From the cysteine through the phenylalanine, the CDR3 covers 15 amino acids. The DNA shown is the 45-base CDR3, in frame from base 1. V loses 1 base of germline sequence and J loses 0 bases, and the interval between the two ends is 7 bases. CDR1 and CDR2, looked up from the germline V gene, are SGHTA and FQGTGA.